This paragraph covers one T cell receptor beta chain sequence. What it recognizes is unknown. The junction departs from germline at one end; a sequencing error may be responsible. This CDR3 region has 13 residues. Germline V gives CDR1 SSHAT, CDR2 FNYEAQ (reference sequence). The data were produced by immunoSEQ multiplex PCR, yet TCRdb's version contains in-frame clones alone and is incomplete. Of more than 200,000 clones detected, 60% to 75% appear once; the ten largest clones hold approximately 15%. PBMCs that had been cryopreserved were the source of roughly 2.2 micrograms of genomic DNA for TCR beta libraries. The data derive from a study of cytotoxic CD8 clonotypes in ibrutinib-treated CLL. About the study: Complete response was seen in 2 patients and partial in about 24; about twelve progressed and roughly 14 stayed remitted after a median roughly 70 months.

The study's findings and limits: Baseline levels of clonality went above those of age-matched healthy donors and moved with circulating CD8+ T-cell counts.

This chain connects TRBV7-7 to TRBJ1-1, with D unresolved. This material consisted of PBMCs, taken after 24 months of ibrutinib treatment. The receptor's source is a human donor with chronic lymphocytic leukemia. CDR3 loop: CASSVSIGTEAFF. The CDR3 DNA sequence: TGTGCTAGCAGCGTCAGTATCGGCACTGAAGCTTTCTTT.